The source of this TCR beta chain is a study of CD8 T cells in Susac syndrome. The CDR3 runs to 15 residues. The J segment lost 0 bases and the V segment lost 6 bases, leaving 8 bases of the junction unmatched. In germline, CDR1 is MNHEY, CDR2 SVGAGI. RNA totalling about 0.5 to 1 ug underwent reverse transcription with random hexamers. TCRdb ran MiXCR on the immunoSEQ multiplex PCR reads and lists one entry per CDR3 protein. The table lists some 110,000 distinct CDR3 sequences, around 96% of them singletons. The receptor's source is a human donor in good health. The chain links TRBV6-5 to TRBJ2-7; TRBD1 matches 7 bases. The source material was CD4+ T cells from PBMCs. CDR3 nucleotides: TGTGCCAGCAGGGTTCCCGGGACAGACTCCTACGAGCAGTACTTC. Encoded protein: CASRVPGTDSYEQYF.